Each of the 26 T cell receptor beta chains below was sequenced from the same sample in a study of T cell responses to AZD1222 COVID-19 vaccine. Measured with immunoSEQ multiplex PCR; TCRdb has only the in-frame clones, and not every one. The table includes 95,000 to 150,000 clones, around 85% detected once. The material sequenced was peripheral blood, taken on day 0 of AZD1222 vaccination. The origin of the receptors is an adult in good health.

This clone was picked up one time. This sequence joins TRBV19 and TRBJ2-5; 10 bases align to TRBD2. Per the germline V gene, CDR1 is LNHDA and CDR2 is SQIVND (reference sequence). V lost 7 bases to trimming and J lost 5 bases; unmatched junction nucleotides: 10. This CDR3 is 15 amino acids long. The CDR3 is CASTALAGAGETQYF. CDR3 nucleotide sequence: TGTGCCAGTACGGCCCTAGCGGGGGCTGGGGAGACCCAGTACTTC.

The chain employs TRBV6-5 and TRBJ2-2; 8 positions agree with TRBD1. The ends lost 0 bases at V and 3 bases at J; junction bases unmatched: 3. The length of the CDR3 is 16 residues. Germline CDR1 MNHEY, CDR2 SVGAGI. The CDR3 DNA reads as TGTGCCAGCAGTTACTCTTGGACAGGGCACACCGGGGAGCTGTTTTTT. This codes for CASSYSWTGHTGELFF.

The V gene is TRBV29-1, the J gene TRBJ2-3, with TRBD2 as a possible D gene (6 bases). Trimming left V 5 bases short and J 5 bases short, with 14 bases between. This CDR3 spans 13 amino acids. Germline CDR1 SQVTM, CDR2 ANQGSEA. CDR3 in DNA: TGCAGCGTTTCGGCGGGGCTGAGAGATACGCAGTATTTT. It specifies CSVSAGLRDTQYF.

This rearrangement joins TRBV2 to TRBJ2-7; no definite D call. V was clipped by 8 bases and J by 6 bases, with 11 bases between them. CDR3 length: 11 residues. CDR1 is SNHLY and CDR2 is FYNNEI in the germline V gene. The CDR3, as DNA: TGTGCCAGCTACGAGGATCCCGAGCAGTACTTC. Its translation is CASYEDPEQYF.

This clone has a handful of counts. The rearrangement uses TRBV14 and TRBJ2-2; 7 bases are shared with TRBD1. The CDR3 runs 17 residues. Trimming removed 2 bases from V and 3 bases from J; junction bases left unmatched: 9. Germline CDR1 reads SGHDN; CDR2 reads FVKESK. The CDR3 DNA sequence: TGTGCCAGCAGCCAACGCAGGGGGTTCGGGGACACCGGGGAGCTGTTTTTT. Translated: CASSQRRGFGDTGELFF.

The chain joins TRBV27 to TRBJ1-2, with TRBD1 as a possible D gene (6 bases). CDR1 and CDR2 (germline): MNHEY, SMNVEV (reference sequence). Between the trimmed V and J ends, which lost 2 bases and 2 bases, there was a span of 12 bases. The CDR3 consists of 15 residues. The CDR3 DNA sequence: TGTGCCAGCAGTTTACGGCGGGGGGCGAACTATGGCTACACCTTC. Its translation: CASSLRRGANYGYTF.

A single count supports this clone. The chain combines TRBV7-9 with TRBJ2-7; D is unclear. The CDR3 loop spans 13 amino acids. Per germline, CDR1 SEHNR and CDR2 FQNEAQ (reference sequence). With 7 bases removed from V and 5 bases from J, the gap between germline ends came to 15 bases. The CDR3 coding sequence is TGTGCCAGCACCGAAAGCACGGGTCACGAGCAGTACTTC. It specifies CASTESTGHEQYF.

CDR3 amino acids: CASSPRDTYQPQHF. The CDR3 nucleotides are TGTGCCAGCAGCCCCCGGGACACCTATCAGCCCCAGCATTTT. The chain joins TRBV7-2 to TRBJ1-5; tentatively, D is TRBD1 (6 bases). Looked up from germline, CDR1 is SGHTA and CDR2 is FQGNSA. V dropped 5 bases and J dropped 5 bases, with 13 bases sitting between them. The CDR3 length is 14 residues. The variable domain in full, with the rest retrieved from reference TRBV7-2 and TRBJ1-5, is GAGVSQSPSNKVTEKGKDVELRCDPISGHTALYWYRQSLGQGLEFLIYFQGNSAPDKSGLPSDRFSAERTGGSVSTLTIQRTQQEDSAVYLCASSPRDTYQPQHFGDGTRLSIL.

The rearrangement joins TRBV28 to TRBJ1-5, with TRBD1 matching 8 bases. The CDR3 loop spans 14 amino acids. Germline CDR1 MDHEN, CDR2 SYDVKM. The V segment lost 6 bases and the J segment 6 bases; nucleotides outside the gene matches: 7. As DNA, the CDR3 is TGTGCCAGCAGCCCCGGGACAGGATTTCAGCCCCAGCATTTT. Amino acids: CASSPGTGFQPQHF.

This clone was detected only once. The chain has TRBV16 and TRBJ2-3; 9 bases agree with TRBD2. With V trimmed by 0 bases and J by 5 bases, 6 bases remained unmatched. The germline gives CDR1 KGHSY, CDR2 FQNENV. The CDR3 length is 16 residues. The CDR3 DNA reads TGTGCCAGCAGCCAATCGGCTAGCGGGATCGAAGATACGCAGTATTTT. It is translated as CASSQSASGIEDTQYF.

The J gene is TRBJ2-7, the V gene TRBV19, with a tentative D call TRBD2 (6 bases). The CDR3 contains 17 residues. Germline lookup yields CDR1 LNHDA and CDR2 SQIVND (reference sequence). Trimming took off 1 base at V and 2 bases at J, with 18 bases between the two ends. The CDR3 spells CASSIGWGVAGAYEQYF. CDR3 DNA: TGTGCCAGTAGTATAGGTTGGGGGGTGGCAGGTGCCTACGAGCAGTACTTC.

The genes are TRBV27 and TRBJ1-4, with 8 bases fitting TRBD1. The CDR3 runs 17 residues. Trimming took 2 bases from V and 5 from J; bases not matched to a gene: 10. The germline V gene encodes CDR1 MNHEY and CDR2 SMNVEV (reference sequence). The CDR3 DNA reads TGTGCCAGCAGTTTAAGGGCGCGACAGGGGTGGAATGAAAAACTGTTTTTT. Protein sequence: CASSLRARQGWNEKLFF. Full variable domain (remainder filled in from reference TRBV27 and TRBJ1-4): EAQVTQNPRYLITVTGKKLTVTCSQNMNHEYMSWYRQDPGLGLRQIYYSMNVEVTDKGDVPEGYKVSRKEKRNFPLILESPSPNQTSLYFCASSLRARQGWNEKLFFGSGTQLSVL.

In this sample, this clone turned up once. The CDR3 loop reads CASRTLAGPWEGYEQYF. Written as DNA, the CDR3 is TGTGCCAGCAGAACTCTCGCCGGACCCTGGGAGGGCTACGAGCAGTACTTC. The J gene is TRBJ2-7, the V gene TRBV7-2; 7 bases are shared with TRBD2. Germline values: CDR1 SGHTA, CDR2 FQGNSA. This CDR3 is 17 amino acids long. Losses at the gene ends were 6 bases for V and 3 bases for J; bases not matched to a gene: 17. The full variable domain, completed using reference TRBV7-2 and TRBJ2-7, is GAGVSQSPSNKVTEKGKDVELRCDPISGHTALYWYRQSLGQGLEFLIYFQGNSAPDKSGLPSDRFSAERTGGSVSTLTIQRTQQEDSAVYLCASRTLAGPWEGYEQYFGPGTRLTVT.

The sample holds a few counts of this clone. The chain recombines TRBV10-2 with TRBJ2-5; 10 nucleotides align to TRBD1. The ends lost 6 bases at V and 0 bases at J; junction bases unmatched: 7. Germline V gene data show CDR1 as WSHSY and CDR2 as SAAADI. This CDR3 is 16 amino acids long. The DNA for the CDR3 is TGCGCCAGCAGGGCCGGACAGGGGGGGTACCAAGAGACCCAGTACTTC. Translation: CASRAGQGGYQETQYF.

The V call is TRBV4-1, the J call TRBJ1-1; 11 bases align to TRBD1. Germline loops: CDR1 MGHRA, CDR2 YSYEKL. This CDR3 has 15 residues. With 3 bases clipped from V and 4 bases from J, the junction kept 4 bases outside the gene matches. The CDR3 here is CASSQDRGLVTEAFF. CDR3 nucleotide sequence: TGCGCCAGCAGCCAGGACAGGGGGCTCGTCACTGAAGCTTTCTTT.

This clone was recorded only once. V and J are TRBV19 and TRBJ1-2; D is unresolved. Germline-derived CDR1 and CDR2 are LNHDA and SQIVND (reference sequence). Trimming left V 7 bases short and J 3 bases short, with 27 bases between. The CDR3 totals 18 residues. The CDR3 sequence: CASTTSPPAFGRDYGYTF. CDR3 in DNA: TGTGCCAGTACTACAAGCCCCCCGGCATTCGGGCGGGACTATGGCTACACCTTC.

The chain carries TRBV2 and TRBJ1-1; D is uncertain. Per the germline V gene, CDR1 is SNHLY and CDR2 is FYNNEI. Trimming pared 0 bases from V and 1 base from J, leaving 6 bases between. The CDR3 length is 14 residues. The CDR3 bases are TGTGCCAGCAGTGAAGCTACCGAGAACACTGAAGCTTTCTTT. This translates into CASSEATENTEAFF.

The chain couples TRBV19 to TRBJ1-1, with 7 bases fitting TRBD1. After removal of 8 bases from V and 2 bases from J, the junction contained 8 bases not matched to a gene. This CDR3 region has 14 residues. CDR1 is LNHDA, CDR2 SQIVND, per germline (reference sequence). CDR3 nucleotide sequence: TGTGCCAGTCGGAGGGGGACAGTTAACACTGAAGCTTTCTTT. This translates into CASRRGTVNTEAFF.

This clone was detected a few times. This chain links TRBV12-5 with TRBJ1-5; 7 positions agree with TRBD1. Germline V gene sequence: CDR1 LGHNT, CDR2 FRNRAP. The CDR3 is 13 amino acids. V lost 8 bases, J lost 6 bases, and 7 bases stayed unmatched. DNA for the CDR3: TGTGCTAGTATAAACAGGGGAATTCAGCCCCAGCATTTT. This translates into CASINRGIQPQHF.

The chain uses TRBV6-6 and TRBJ1-2; 10 bases match TRBD1. Germline V gene data show CDR1 as MNHNY and CDR2 as SVGAGI (reference sequence). The CDR3 loop spans 13 amino acids. The V and J ends lost 6 bases and 8 bases, in that order; junction bases with no gene match: 6. CDR3 protein: CASSSGTGAGYTF. DNA for the CDR3: TGTGCCAGCAGCTCCGGGACAGGGGCCGGCTACACCTTC.

In this sample, this clone turned up once. The rearrangement uses TRBV7-9 and TRBJ2-7; no definite D call. Germline CDR1 SEHNR, CDR2 FQNEAQ (reference sequence). Between the trimmed V and J ends, which lost 5 bases and 3 bases, there was a span of 14 bases. This CDR3 region has 14 residues. The CDR3 bases are TGTGCCAGCAGCGGCTACGTATTGGGCTACGAGCAGTACTTC. Its protein product is CASSGYVLGYEQYF.

The chain has TRBV5-1 and TRBJ2-3; TRBD1 matches 7 bases. This CDR3 is 16 amino acids long. The germline gives CDR1 SGHRS, CDR2 YFSETQ. Trimming at V came to 0 bases and at J to 0 bases, leaving 4 bases not matched to a gene. The CDR3 here is CASSLGLQGSTDTQYF. The CDR3 nucleotides read TGCGCCAGCAGCTTGGGTCTACAGGGGAGCACAGATACGCAGTATTTT. The full variable domain, its missing parts supplied by reference TRBV5-1 and TRBJ2-3, is KAGVTQTPRYLIKTRGQQVTLSCSPISGHRSVSWYQQTPGQGLQFLFEYFSETQRNKGNFPGRFSGRQFSNSRSEMNVSTLELGDSALYLCASSLGLQGSTDTQYFGPGTRLTVL.

The genes are TRBV5-1 and TRBJ2-5; no clear D. Germline lookup yields CDR1 SGHRS and CDR2 YFSETQ. There are 13 residues in the CDR3. Trimming took 6 bases from V and 2 from J, leaving 11 bases between them. This CDR3 is CASKTFGQETQYF. CDR3 sequence (DNA): TGCGCCAGCAAGACGTTCGGTCAAGAGACCCAGTACTTC.

This clone was detected only a few times. This chain joins TRBV7-7 and TRBJ1-4; unclear D gene. Trimming stripped 5 bases from V and 3 bases from J, with 10 bases between. The CDR3 consists of 14 residues. Per germline, CDR1 SSHAT and CDR2 FNYEAQ (reference sequence). This chain's CDR3 is CASSLGGANEKLFF. The CDR3 DNA is TGTGCCAGCAGCCTCGGTGGGGCTAATGAAAAACTGTTTTTT.

The V call is TRBV29-1, the J call TRBJ2-3; maybe TRBD2 (5 bases). The CDR3 covers 11 residues. V was clipped by 7 bases and J by 2 bases, with 7 bases between them. From germline, CDR1 is SQVTM and CDR2 ANQGSEA. The CDR3 sequence is CSGRDTDTQYF. The CDR3 DNA reads as TGCAGCGGTCGGGACACAGATACGCAGTATTTT.

V is TRBV3-1 (or the pseudogene TRBV3-2) and J is TRBJ2-7, with a tentative D call TRBD1 (5 bases). Germline CDR1 and CDR2: LGHDT and YNNKEL (reference sequence). V was trimmed by 4 bases and J by 6 bases, leaving 13 bases between them. The CDR3 has 13 residues. The CDR3 DNA reads TGTGCCAGCAGCCCAAGCAGGGATAGCGAGCAGTACTTC. It translates to CASSPSRDSEQYF.